Here is one T cell receptor (beta chain) with its context. TCRdb's copy holds only in-frame clones and misses some; the assay was immunoSEQ multiplex PCR. The sample consists of 500,000 to 750,000 clones, around 89% of them appearing once. The data originate from a study of shared T cell receptors in the human thymus. Per germline, CDR1 LGHNA and CDR2 YNFKEQ. The CDR3 runs to 16 residues. V was pared by 8 bases and J by 6 bases, with 13 bases of the junction left unmatched. The sample also formed part of further work on human thymus T cells. From that report: Donors were healthy Finnish infants having corrective surgery for congenital heart defects. Surgeons resected thymus tissue during corrective heart surgery. Gene usage for V and J segments appeared biased in thymic and blood repertoires. Related research described thymic repertoires that were highly overlapping among unrelated individuals.

This clonotype was obtained from a boy younger than two with a congenital heart defect. The chain links TRBV4-2 to TRBJ2-5, with 12 positions matching TRBD2. Input material: thymocytes. CDR3 nucleotides: TGTGCCAGCGGGAGACTAGCGGGAGATCAGAGGCAGACCCAGTACTTC. Translating it yields CASGRLAGDQRQTQYF.